What follows are 13 T cell receptor beta chains derived from one specimen sequenced in a study of blood T cell repertoires in COVID-19. Profiled with immunoSEQ multiplex PCR; TCRdb holds only in-frame clones, not every one. The table includes hundreds of thousands of clones, about nine tenths detected once. The specimen sequenced was PBMCs or T cells enriched from blood (not recorded which). Receptor source: a woman aged 18-30 years who had recovered from COVID-19.

This clone has a single count. The genes are TRBV14 and TRBJ1-5; no clear D gene. The CDR3 sequence is 13 residues long. Germline V gene data show CDR1 as SGHDN and CDR2 as FVKESK. V was pared by 4 bases and J by 4 bases, with 8 bases between. In nucleotides, the CDR3 is TGTGCCAGCAGCCGGTCGCTAAATCAGCCCCAGCATTTT. It encodes CASSRSLNQPQHF.

The chain joins TRBV29-1 to TRBJ2-1, with D maybe TRBD1 (5 bases). The CDR3 has 17 amino acids. CDR1 is SQVTM and CDR2 is ANQGSEA in the germline V gene. With 5 bases removed from V and 1 base from J, the gap between germline ends came to 21 bases. The CDR3 nucleotides read TGCAGCGTTCAGGGCACCGAATGGACAAAATCCTACAATGAGCAGTTCTTC. Protein sequence: CSVQGTEWTKSYNEQFF.

The CDR3 protein is CASSLGPVVSGNTIYF. The CDR3 DNA is TGTGCCAGCAGCTTAGGTCCCGTCGTCTCTGGAAACACCATATATTTT. The chain couples TRBV7-6 to TRBJ1-3; D remains ambiguous. Deletions cut 1 base from V and 0 bases from J, with 10 bases between. The V gene's germline CDR1 is SGHVS and CDR2 FNYEAQ. The CDR3 is 16 residues long.

The chain carries TRBV28 and TRBJ2-5; no reliable D call. V was pared by 6 bases and J by 0 bases, with 8 bases between. Germline values: CDR1 MDHEN, CDR2 SYDVKM. The CDR3 spans 13 residues. CDR3 in DNA: TGTGCCAGCAGCGTGGAGTACCAAGAGACCCAGTACTTC. It yields the protein CASSVEYQETQYF. Supplemented by reference TRBV28 and TRBJ2-5, the full variable domain reads DVKVTQSSRYLVKRTGEKVFLECVQDMDHENMFWYRQDPGLGLRLIYFSYDVKMKEKGDIPEGYSVSREKKERFSLILESASTNQTSMYLCASSVEYQETQYFGPGTRLLVL.

The rearrangement joins TRBV19 to TRBJ2-7, with TRBD1 as a possible D gene (5 bases). CDR1 is LNHDA and CDR2 is SQIVND in the germline V gene (reference sequence). CDR3 length: 14 amino acids. The germline V and J ends were trimmed by 5 bases and 0 bases, with 11 bases remaining between them. In DNA form, the CDR3 reads TGTGCCAGTAGTTTGGGGCAGGCCTCCTACGAGCAGTACTTC. Amino acids: CASSLGQASYEQYF.

The V and J genes are TRBV19 and TRBJ2-3; 8 bases are shared with TRBD1. CDR1 and CDR2 from the germline V gene are LNHDA and SQIVND (reference sequence). J was trimmed by 0 bases and V by 7 bases; bases with no gene match: 6. This CDR3 spans 15 amino acids. CDR3 in DNA: TGTGCCAGTACACCGGACAGGGCCAGCACAGATACGCAGTATTTT. Translation gives CASTPDRASTDTQYF.

CDR3 DNA sequence: TGTGCCAGCAGCCTGGACTTTGAGCAGTACTTC. Translated, it gives CASSLDFEQYF. This chain links TRBV7-2 with TRBJ2-7; perhaps TRBD2 as D (5 bases). Germline assignment: CDR1 SGHTA and CDR2 FQGNSA. Trimming took off 5 bases at V and 7 bases at J, with 9 bases between the two ends. This CDR3 has 11 residues.

The chain is built from TRBV4-3 and TRBJ2-3; TRBD2 matches 15 bases. From germline, CDR1 is LGHNA and CDR2 YSLEER. The CDR3 extends over 20 amino acids. The V segment lost 0 bases and the J segment 2 bases; nucleotides outside the gene matches: 9. Here the CDR3 reads CASSQDYGTSGGPNTDTQYF. DNA of the CDR3: TGCGCCAGCAGCCAAGATTACGGGACTAGCGGGGGGCCGAACACAGATACGCAGTATTTT.

This chain links TRBV15 with TRBJ2-3; D gene uncertain. There are 15 residues in the CDR3. Deletions cut 0 bases from V and 1 base from J, with 8 bases between. From germline, CDR1 is LNHNV and CDR2 YYDKDF (reference sequence). CDR3 loop: CATSRDVARTDTQYF. The CDR3 DNA sequence: TGTGCCACCAGCAGAGATGTGGCCCGCACAGATACGCAGTATTTT. Full variable domain (missing parts from reference TRBV15 and TRBJ2-3): DAMVIQNPRYQVTQFGKPVTLSCSQTLNHNVMYWYQQKSSQAPKLLFHYYDKDFNNEADTPDNFQSRRPNTSFCFLDIRSPGLGDTAMYLCATSRDVARTDTQYFGPGTRLTVL.

The chain links TRBV4-3 to TRBJ2-3, with D possibly TRBD2 on 5 matching bases. CDR3 length: 15 residues. Germline CDR1 is LGHNA and CDR2 is YSLEER. Trimming removed 0 bases from V and 4 bases from J, with 11 bases in between. CDR3 DNA sequence: TGCGCCAGCAGCCAAGATGGGCAGAGGGCAGATACGCAGTATTTT. It specifies CASSQDGQRADTQYF.

The count of this clone is one. V is TRBV25-1 and J is TRBJ2-3; D remains ambiguous. Trimming left V 5 bases short and J 1 base short, with 19 bases between. This CDR3 spans 17 amino acids. Looked up from germline, CDR1 is MGHDK and CDR2 is SYGVNS. The CDR3 here is CASSRRLANMGTDTQYF. CDR3 nucleotide sequence: TGTGCCAGCAGTAGACGCTTAGCCAACATGGGCACAGATACGCAGTATTTT. The variable domain in full, with the rest retrieved from reference TRBV25-1 and TRBJ2-3, is EADIYQTPRYLVIGTGKKITLECSQTMGHDKMYWYQQDPGMELHLIHYSYGVNSTEKGDLSSESTVSRIRTEHFPLTLESARPSHTSQYLCASSRRLANMGTDTQYFGPGTRLTVL.

The rearrangement uses TRBV5-1 and TRBJ2-5; 12 bases align to TRBD1. The germline gives CDR1 SGHRS, CDR2 YFSETQ. CDR3 length equals 15 residues. V shed 2 bases and J 4 bases; nucleotides not matched to a gene: 3. CDR3 amino acids: CASSFMGQGAETQYF. The CDR3 region has the DNA TGCGCCAGCAGCTTCATGGGACAGGGGGCAGAGACCCAGTACTTC. The full variable domain, completed using reference TRBV5-1 and TRBJ2-5, is KAGVTQTPRYLIKTRGQQVTLSCSPISGHRSVSWYQQTPGQGLQFLFEYFSETQRNKGNFPGRFSGRQFSNSRSEMNVSTLELGDSALYLCASSFMGQGAETQYFGPGTRLLVL.

The gene calls are TRBV2 and TRBJ1-2; D uncertain. The V gene lost 6 bases and the J gene lost 12 bases, with 14 bases spanning the gap. This CDR3 is 11 amino acids long. The germline V gene encodes CDR1 SNHLY and CDR2 FYNNEI. CDR3 sequence reads: CASRREDRNTF. In DNA form, the CDR3 reads TGTGCCAGCAGGAGGGAGGATAGGAACACCTTC.